The T cell receptor (beta chain) under discussion was sequenced for a study of human T cells and chemical hapten exposure. The study, taken as a whole, reports: The study found that PT1 expanded TCR counts correlated positively with patch test score.

TCRdb re-called the RACE reads through MiXCR, storing one row per CDR3 protein. The sample carries fewer than 100,000 distinct CDR3 sequences, approximately 11% recorded once. As for time point: patch test 3, about 24 weeks after DPC sensitization. The sample's treatment: therapeutic diphenylcyclopropenone sensitization with weekly scalp DPC. To note about this clonotype: Its matching antigen is unknown.

Germline-derived CDR1 and CDR2 are MNHGY and SVAAGI. V trimming: 4 bases; J trimming: 5 bases; junction bases outside the gene matches: 20. CDR3 length equals 19 residues. This sequence originates from a woman aged 25-40 years with alopecia areata. Some clones in this sample may be carry-over from other donors' samples. The sample here was whole blood, taken in connection with sensitization to the hapten diphenylcyclopropenone (DPC). The chain links TRBV6-9 to TRBJ2-7, with 10 bases lining up with TRBD2. DNA for the CDR3: TGTGCCAGCAGTTCCCTCAGGGGGCATCACGGGACTAGCGTCCACGAGCAGTACTTC. Its translation is CASSSLRGHHGTSVHEQYF.